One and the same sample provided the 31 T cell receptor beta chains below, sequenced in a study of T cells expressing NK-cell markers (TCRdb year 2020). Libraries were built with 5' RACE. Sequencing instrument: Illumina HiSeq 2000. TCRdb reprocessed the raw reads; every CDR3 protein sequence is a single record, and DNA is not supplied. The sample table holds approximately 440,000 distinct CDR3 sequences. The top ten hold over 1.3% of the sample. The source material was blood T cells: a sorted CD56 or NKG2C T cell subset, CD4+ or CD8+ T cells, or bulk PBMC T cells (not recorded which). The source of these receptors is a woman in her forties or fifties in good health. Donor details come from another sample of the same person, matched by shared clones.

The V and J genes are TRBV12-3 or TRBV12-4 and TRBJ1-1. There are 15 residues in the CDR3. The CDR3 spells CASSLSASLSTEAFF.

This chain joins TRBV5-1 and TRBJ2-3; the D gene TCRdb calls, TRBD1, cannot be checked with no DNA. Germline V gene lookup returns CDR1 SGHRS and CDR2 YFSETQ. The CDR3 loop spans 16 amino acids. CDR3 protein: CASSLGSPRSTDTQYF.

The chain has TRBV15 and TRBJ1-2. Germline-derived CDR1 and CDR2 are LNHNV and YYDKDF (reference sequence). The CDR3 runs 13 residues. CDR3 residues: CATSREGLWLGTF.

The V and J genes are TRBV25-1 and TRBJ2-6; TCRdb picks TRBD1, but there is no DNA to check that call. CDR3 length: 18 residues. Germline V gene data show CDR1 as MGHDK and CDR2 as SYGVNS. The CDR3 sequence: CASSARTGAYSGANVLTF.

This CDR3 reads CASRSDWDGETQYF. The gene calls are TRBV27 and TRBJ2-5; TCRdb picks TRBD1, but there is no DNA to check that call. The length of the CDR3 is 14 residues. Germline V gives CDR1 MNHEY, CDR2 SMNVEV (reference sequence).

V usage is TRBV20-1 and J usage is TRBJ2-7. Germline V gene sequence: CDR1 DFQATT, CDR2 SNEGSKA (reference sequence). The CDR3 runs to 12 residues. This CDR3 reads CSARTRAYEQYF.

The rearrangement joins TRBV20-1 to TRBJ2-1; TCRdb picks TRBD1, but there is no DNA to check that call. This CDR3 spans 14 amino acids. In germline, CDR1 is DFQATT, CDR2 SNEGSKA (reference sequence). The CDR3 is CSARDRGERGEQFF.

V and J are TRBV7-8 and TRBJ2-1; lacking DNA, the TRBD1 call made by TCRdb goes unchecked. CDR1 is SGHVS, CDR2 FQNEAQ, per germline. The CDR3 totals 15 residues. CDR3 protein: CASSHRQRLYNEQFF.

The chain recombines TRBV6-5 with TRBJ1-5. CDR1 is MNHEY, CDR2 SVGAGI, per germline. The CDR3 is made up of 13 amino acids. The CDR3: CASSYSRAQPQHF.

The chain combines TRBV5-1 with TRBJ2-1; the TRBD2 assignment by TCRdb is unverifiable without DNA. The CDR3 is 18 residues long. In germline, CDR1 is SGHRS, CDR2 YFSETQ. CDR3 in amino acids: CASSSGLAPSSSYNEQFF.

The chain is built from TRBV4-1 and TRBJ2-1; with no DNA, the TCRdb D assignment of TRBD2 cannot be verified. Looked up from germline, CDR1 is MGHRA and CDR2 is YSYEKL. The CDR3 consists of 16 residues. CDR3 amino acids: CASSPVAGTSRGEQFF.

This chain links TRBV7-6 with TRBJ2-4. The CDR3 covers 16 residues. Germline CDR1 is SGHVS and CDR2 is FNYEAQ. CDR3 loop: CASSPMNELAKNIQYF.

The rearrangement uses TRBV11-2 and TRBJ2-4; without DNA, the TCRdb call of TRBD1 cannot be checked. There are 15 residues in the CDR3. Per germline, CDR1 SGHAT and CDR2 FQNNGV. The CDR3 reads CASSPPAGQKNIQYF.

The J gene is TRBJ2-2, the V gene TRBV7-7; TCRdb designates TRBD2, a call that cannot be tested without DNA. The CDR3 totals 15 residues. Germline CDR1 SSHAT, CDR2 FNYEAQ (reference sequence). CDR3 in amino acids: CASSLFGPNTGELFF.

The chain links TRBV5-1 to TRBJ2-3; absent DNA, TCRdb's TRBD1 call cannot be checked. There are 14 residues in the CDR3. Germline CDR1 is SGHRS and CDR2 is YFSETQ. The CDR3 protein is CASRTGVSTDTQYF.

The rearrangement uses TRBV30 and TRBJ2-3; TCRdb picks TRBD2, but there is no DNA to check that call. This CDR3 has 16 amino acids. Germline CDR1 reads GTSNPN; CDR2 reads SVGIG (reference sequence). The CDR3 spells CAWSVLGGRGTDTQYF.

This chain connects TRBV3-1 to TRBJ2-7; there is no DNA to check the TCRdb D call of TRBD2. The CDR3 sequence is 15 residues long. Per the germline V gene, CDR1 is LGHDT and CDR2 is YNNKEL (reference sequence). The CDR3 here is CASSQEAGGGYEQYF.

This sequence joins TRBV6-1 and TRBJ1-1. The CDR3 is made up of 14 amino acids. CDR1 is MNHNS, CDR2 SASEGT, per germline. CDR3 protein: CASSEVSYGAEAFF.

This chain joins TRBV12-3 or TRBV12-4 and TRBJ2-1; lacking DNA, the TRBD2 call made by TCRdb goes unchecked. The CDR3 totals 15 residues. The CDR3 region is CASSSLGLAGAMQFF.

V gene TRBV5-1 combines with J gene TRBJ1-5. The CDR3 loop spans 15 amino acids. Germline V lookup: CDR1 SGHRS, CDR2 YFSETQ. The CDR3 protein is CASSLYGRSNQPQHF.

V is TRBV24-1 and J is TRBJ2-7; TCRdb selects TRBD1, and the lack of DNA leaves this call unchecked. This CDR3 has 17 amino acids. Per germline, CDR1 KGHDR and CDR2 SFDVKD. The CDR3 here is CATSDFLSPRRTYEQYF.

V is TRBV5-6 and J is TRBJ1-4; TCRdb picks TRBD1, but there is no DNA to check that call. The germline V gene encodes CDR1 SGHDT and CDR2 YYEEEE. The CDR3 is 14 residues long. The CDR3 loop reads CASSWGQVNEKLFF.

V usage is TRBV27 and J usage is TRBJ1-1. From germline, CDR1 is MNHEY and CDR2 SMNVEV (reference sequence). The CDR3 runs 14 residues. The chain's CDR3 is CASSRHILNTEAFF.

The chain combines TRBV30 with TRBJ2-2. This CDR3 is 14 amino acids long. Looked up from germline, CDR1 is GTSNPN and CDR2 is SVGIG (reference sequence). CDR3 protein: CAWRLRVGSGELFF.

CDR3 region: CASSFQQGGHEQYF. The chain combines TRBV11-3 with TRBJ2-7; as DNA is missing, the TRBD1 call by TCRdb cannot be tested. This CDR3 is built from 14 residues. CDR1 is SGHNT, CDR2 YENEEA, per germline. The entire variable domain, with the rest obtained from reference TRBV11-3 and TRBJ2-7, is as follows: EAGVVQSPRYKIIEKKQPVAFWCNPISGHNTLYWYLQNLGQGPELLIRYENEEAVDDSQLPKDRFSAERLKGVDSTLKIQPAELGDSAVYLCASSFQQGGHEQYFGPGTRLTVT.

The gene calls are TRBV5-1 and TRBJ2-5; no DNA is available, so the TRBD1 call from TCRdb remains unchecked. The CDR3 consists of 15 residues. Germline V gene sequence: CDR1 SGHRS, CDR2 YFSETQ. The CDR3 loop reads CASFLGQGYQETQYF. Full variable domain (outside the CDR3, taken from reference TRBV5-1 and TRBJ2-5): KAGVTQTPRYLIKTRGQQVTLSCSPISGHRSVSWYQQTPGQGLQFLFEYFSETQRNKGNFPGRFSGRQFSNSRSEMNVSTLELGDSALYLCASFLGQGYQETQYFGPGTRLLVL.

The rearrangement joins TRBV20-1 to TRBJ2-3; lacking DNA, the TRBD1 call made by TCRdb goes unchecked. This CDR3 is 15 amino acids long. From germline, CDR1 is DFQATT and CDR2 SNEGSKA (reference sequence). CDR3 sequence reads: CSARGDSHNTDTQYF.

The CDR3 here is CASSPGAGEQFF. The chain couples TRBV3-1 to TRBJ2-1; TCRdb's D call of TRBD1 is untestable without DNA. Germline-derived CDR1 and CDR2 are LGHDT and YNNKEL (reference sequence). This CDR3 is built from 12 residues.

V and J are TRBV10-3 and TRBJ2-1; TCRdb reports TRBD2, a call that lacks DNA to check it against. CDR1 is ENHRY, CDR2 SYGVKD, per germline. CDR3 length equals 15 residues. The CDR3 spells CAIRPSGNINNEQFF.

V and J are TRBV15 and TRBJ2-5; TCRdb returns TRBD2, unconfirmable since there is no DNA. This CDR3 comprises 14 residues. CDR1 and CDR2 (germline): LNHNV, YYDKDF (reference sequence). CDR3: CATSRGSSGETQYF.

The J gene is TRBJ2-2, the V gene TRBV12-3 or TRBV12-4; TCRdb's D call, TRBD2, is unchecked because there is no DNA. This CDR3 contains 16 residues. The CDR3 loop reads CASSPPPPSSTGELFF.